A single sample gave rise to the 24 T cell receptor beta chains below, sequenced in a study of CD8 T cells in Susac syndrome. The RNA input was about 0.45 to 1 ug, and it was reverse transcribed with random hexamers. TCRdb passed the immunoSEQ multiplex PCR reads through MiXCR, listing each CDR3 protein once. Counted here are 330,000 or so distinct CDR3 sequences, 70% to 90% occurring once; the ten biggest clones make up less than 0.2%. Sample: CD8+ T cells from PBMCs. These receptors originate from a human donor with multiple sclerosis.

The chain links TRBV28 to TRBJ2-7; D unresolved. The CDR3 runs to 13 residues. V gave up 5 bases and J gave up 2 bases, with 10 bases separating them. Germline CDR1 is MDHEN and CDR2 is SYDVKM. The CDR3 is CASSNPLAYEQYF. CDR3 sequence (DNA): TGTGCCAGCAGTAACCCGCTTGCCTACGAGCAGTACTTC.

This clonotype came up a few times. The chain joins TRBV7-6 to TRBJ2-7; 10 bases agree with TRBD1. V was clipped by 6 bases and J by 2 bases; unmatched bases: 4. This CDR3 has 14 residues. CDR1 and CDR2 from the germline V gene are SGHVS and FNYEAQ. The CDR3 spells CASSWDRGPYEQYF. DNA for the CDR3: TGTGCCAGCAGTTGGGACAGGGGCCCCTACGAGCAGTACTTC.

The chain recombines TRBV14 with TRBJ1-1; D gene uncertain. Germline CDR1 reads SGHDN; CDR2 reads FVKESK. V gave up 0 bases and J gave up 0 bases, with 11 bases separating them. The length of the CDR3 is 16 residues. The CDR3 sequence is CASSQDSPAMNTEAFF. The CDR3, as DNA: TGTGCCAGCAGCCAAGATAGCCCAGCCATGAACACTGAAGCTTTCTTT.

V usage is TRBV29-1 and J usage is TRBJ1-2; D remains unclear. CDR1 SQVTM and CDR2 ANQGSEA come from the germline V gene. CDR3 length: 9 residues. V lost 4 bases to trimming and J lost 7 bases, with 4 bases between them. The CDR3 region has the DNA TGCAGCGTTGCGGTTGGCTACACCTTC. Its protein product is CSVAVGYTF. Complete variable domain (other parts from reference TRBV29-1 and TRBJ1-2): SAVISQKPSRDICQRGTSLTIQCQVDSQVTMMFWYRQQPGQSLTLIATANQGSEATYESGFVIDKFPISRPNLTFSTLTVSNMSPEDSSIYLCSVAVGYTFGSGTRLTVV.

CDR3 loop: CSAREPGHSGRGWLIAFF. The CDR3 region has the DNA TGCAGTGCTAGGGAACCGGGACACTCCGGCAGGGGGTGGCTTATAGCTTTCTTT. The chain carries TRBV20-1 and TRBJ1-1, with TRBD1 matching 7 bases. The CDR3 totals 18 residues. Germline trimming cut 3 bases from V and 10 bases from J; bases unmatched to any gene: 26. CDR1 DFQATT and CDR2 SNEGSKA come from the germline V gene (reference sequence).

V usage is TRBV27 and J usage is TRBJ2-1; no reliable D call. Germline-derived CDR1 and CDR2 are MNHEY and SMNVEV (reference sequence). The CDR3 has 13 amino acids. Trimming shortened V by 4 bases and J by 8 bases, and 12 bases separated the two germline ends. The CDR3 spells CASSSINVDEQFF. The CDR3, as DNA: TGTGCCAGCAGTTCCATTAACGTTGATGAGCAGTTCTTC.

A note on this clonotype: Germline is not matched at one junction end, which may reflect a read error. The V gene is TRBV12-5, the J gene TRBJ2-2, with a weak D call TRBD1 (6 bases). The CDR3 totals 16 residues. CDR1 is LGHNT, CDR2 FRNRAP, per germline. In nucleotides, the CDR3 is TGTACTAGTGGACAGACAGTCAAACCGAACACCGGGGAGCTGTTTTTT. It specifies CTSGQTVKPNTGELFF.

The chain uses TRBV15 and TRBJ2-7; D might be TRBD1 or TRBD2, each matching 6 bases. V lost 9 bases and J lost 2, with 11 bases in between. CDR3 size: 12 residues. Looked up from germline, CDR1 is LNHNV and CDR2 is YYDKDF (reference sequence). Here the CDR3 DNA reads TGTGCCACGCGGGACACTACCTACGAGCAGTACTTC. Its protein is CATRDTTYEQYF.

This sequence joins TRBV6-5 and TRBJ2-7; perhaps TRBD2 as D (6 bases). CDR1 is MNHEY and CDR2 is SVGAGI in the germline V gene. This CDR3 has 12 residues. The germline V and J ends were trimmed by 7 bases and 3 bases, with 10 bases remaining between them. The CDR3 protein is CASTNGGYEQYF. In nucleotides, the CDR3 is TGTGCCAGCACCAACGGGGGCTACGAGCAGTACTTC.

The V gene is TRBV15, the J gene TRBJ2-7; D gene unclear. Germline lookup yields CDR1 LNHNV and CDR2 YYDKDF (reference sequence). Deletions cut 0 bases from V and 0 bases from J, with 15 bases between. The length of the CDR3 is 17 residues. CDR3 DNA: TGTGCCACCAGCAGAGATCCCCCGCAGTCAAGCTCCTACGAGCAGTACTTC. Protein: CATSRDPPQSSSYEQYF.

The rearrangement links TRBV11-2 to TRBJ2-7; TRBD1 agrees at 7 bases. This CDR3 comprises 16 residues. V lost 4 bases and J lost 3; bases outside the gene matches: 12. The germline V gene encodes CDR1 SGHAT and CDR2 FQNNGV. CDR3 sequence reads: CASSSQTGKSFYEQYF. The DNA for the CDR3 is TGTGCCAGCAGCTCCCAGACAGGGAAATCCTTCTACGAGCAGTACTTC.

The chain couples TRBV13 to TRBJ2-7; TRBD1 agrees at 12 bases. The junction had 4 bases not matched to a gene; V was cut back by 3 bases and J by 1 base. CDR1 PRHDT and CDR2 FYEKMQ come from the germline V gene (reference sequence). The length of the CDR3 is 16 residues. CDR3 sequence (DNA): TGTGCCAGCAGCTTGGCGGGACAGGGGGCGTCCTACGAGCAGTACTTC. This encodes CASSLAGQGASYEQYF.

The chain employs TRBV28 and TRBJ2-7; TRBD1 matches 9 bases. J was trimmed by 4 bases and V by 2 bases; bases with no gene match: 6. The CDR3 is 15 amino acids. Germline V lookup: CDR1 MDHEN, CDR2 SYDVKM. For the CDR3, the DNA is TGTGCCAGCAGTTTAACACAGGGGGCATGGTACGAGCAGTACTTC. This codes for CASSLTQGAWYEQYF.

This chain connects TRBV10-3 to TRBJ1-2; tentative D call: TRBD1 (5 bases). The V end was cut by 2 bases, the J end by 3 bases, with 13 bases between. Germline CDR1 and CDR2: ENHRY and SYGVKD. The CDR3 totals 15 residues. CDR3 bases: TGTGCCATCAGTGAGGACAGACGGTCTTACTATGGCTACACCTTC. Amino acid sequence: CAISEDRRSYYGYTF.

This clonotype has more than one count but fewer than ten. The chain employs TRBV23-1 and TRBJ2-2; 9 nucleotides line up with TRBD2. TRBV23-1 is reported as an ORF; its role is uncertain. This CDR3 spans 20 amino acids. The ends lost 3 bases at V and 0 bases at J; junction bases unmatched: 14. The CDR3 sequence: CASSQGALSSGGTNTGELFF. Written as DNA, the CDR3 is TGCGCCAGCAGTCAGGGGGCCCTGAGTAGCGGGGGCACGAACACCGGGGAGCTGTTTTTT.

The chain's CDR3 is CATSRGLAGGHGDEQYF. CDR3 DNA sequence: TGTGCCACCAGCAGAGGGCTAGCGGGGGGGCACGGAGACGAGCAGTACTTC. V usage is TRBV15 and J usage is TRBJ2-7; the match to TRBD2 covers 12 bases. The ends lost 1 base at V and 5 bases at J; junction bases unmatched: 9. Germline-derived CDR1 and CDR2 are LNHNV and YYDKDF (reference sequence). The CDR3 sequence is 17 residues long.

This sequence joins TRBV13 and TRBJ2-3, with 8 positions matching TRBD2. The CDR3 runs to 16 residues. The junction had 6 bases not matched to a gene; V was cut back by 0 bases and J by 4 bases. Germline V gene data show CDR1 as PRHDT and CDR2 as FYEKMQ (reference sequence). The chain's CDR3 is CASSLGATSGADTQYF. The CDR3 DNA reads TGTGCCAGCAGCTTAGGGGCTACTAGCGGCGCAGATACGCAGTATTTT. The whole variable domain, remainder taken from reference TRBV13 and TRBJ2-3, is AAGVIQSPRHLIKEKRETATLKCYPIPRHDTVYWYQQGPGQDPQFLISFYEKMQSDKGSIPDRFSAQQFSDYHSELNMSSLELGDSALYFCASSLGATSGADTQYFGPGTRLTVL.

The CDR3, as DNA: TGTGCCAGCAACTTGGGACTTGACGACGCGAAGTACTTC. Translated: CASNLGLDDAKYF. The rearrangement links TRBV28 to TRBJ2-7; a weak D match, TRBD2 (6 bases). The germline V gene encodes CDR1 MDHEN and CDR2 SYDVKM. CDR3 size: 13 residues. V lost 7 bases and J 11 bases, leaving 21 bases between the germline ends.

This clonotype was observed once. J is TRBJ2-5 and V is TRBV10-3; 10 nucleotides align to TRBD2. Germline loops: CDR1 ENHRY, CDR2 SYGVKD. V gave up 4 bases and J gave up 4 bases; unmatched junction bases: 9. The CDR3 spans 16 residues. The CDR3 here is CAISGDPGLATETQYF. CDR3 in DNA: TGTGCCATCAGTGGGGACCCGGGACTAGCGACAGAGACCCAGTACTTC.

CDR3 nucleotide sequence: TGCGCCAGCAGCCAAGCTGGCGGGGGGAACTACGAGCAGTACTTC. Protein: CASSQAGGGNYEQYF. The rearrangement joins TRBV4-1 to TRBJ2-7, with TRBD2 matching over 8 bases. V was clipped by 1 base and J by 3 bases; unmatched bases: 5. The CDR3 consists of 15 residues. Germline CDR1 and CDR2: MGHRA and YSYEKL.

This sequence joins TRBV29-1 and TRBJ2-1; 12 bases align to TRBD2. The CDR3 sequence is 12 residues long. Germline CDR1 and CDR2: SQVTM and ANQGSEA. The V gene end was trimmed by 8 bases and the J gene end by 9 bases; junction bases not matched to a gene: 5. The CDR3 is CSLRTSGTEQFF. Here the CDR3 DNA reads TGCAGCCTCCGGACTAGCGGGACTGAGCAGTTCTTC.

The chain is built from TRBV11-2 and TRBJ2-2; D remains unclear. With 5 bases removed from V and 5 bases from J, the gap between germline ends came to 15 bases. The CDR3 extends over 15 amino acids. Germline assignment: CDR1 SGHAT and CDR2 FQNNGV. The CDR3 is CASSGYPESTGELFF. As DNA, the CDR3 is TGTGCCAGCAGCGGCTATCCCGAGAGTACCGGGGAGCTGTTTTTT.

This chain joins TRBV20-1 and TRBJ2-4; no clear D gene. The V end lost 5 bases, the J end lost 0 bases, and 11 bases lay between the germline ends. Germline V gene lookup returns CDR1 DFQATT and CDR2 SNEGSKA (reference sequence). The CDR3 is 14 amino acids. DNA for the CDR3: TGCAGTGCTCCCGGACGGCTAGCCAAAAACATTCAGTACTTC. This encodes CSAPGRLAKNIQYF.

The rearrangement uses TRBV20-1 and TRBJ2-5, with 9 nucleotides matching TRBD1. This CDR3 spans 12 amino acids. The V gene's germline CDR1 is DFQATT and CDR2 SNEGSKA (reference sequence). V was pared by 5 bases and J by 4 bases, with 2 bases of the junction left unmatched. As DNA, the CDR3 is TGCAGTGCTCGGACAGGGGCAGAGACCCAGTACTTC. This translates into CSARTGAETQYF.